This T cell receptor beta chain was profiled in a study of cytotoxic CD8 clonotypes in ibrutinib-treated CLL. Findings of the study overall: Pretreatment clonality was elevated relative to age-matched healthy donors and paralleled circulating CD8+ T-cell counts. Clonality was elevated at ibrutinib response and had returned toward baseline at progression.

Per the germline V gene, CDR1 is MNHEY and CDR2 is SMNVEV (reference sequence). This CDR3 region has 14 residues. The trim removed 7 bases at V and 3 bases at J, leaving 8 bases unmatched. T cells were sequenced at a targeted depth of 1 in 200,000 to 1 in 1 million. Method: immunoSEQ multiplex PCR; TCRdb's copy keeps in-frame clones and lacks some. This sample has 300,000 to 400,000 clones, with about 64% found just once. Ten or more counts support this clone. Antigen unknown. V usage is TRBV27 and J usage is TRBJ1-1; 7 nucleotides match TRBD1. The clonotype was recovered from a human donor with chronic lymphocytic leukemia. The sample here was PBMCs, taken after 36 months of ibrutinib treatment. Here the CDR3 DNA reads TGTGCCAGCAAACAACAGGGGCCGCACACTGAAGCTTTCTTT. Translated: CASKQQGPHTEAFF.